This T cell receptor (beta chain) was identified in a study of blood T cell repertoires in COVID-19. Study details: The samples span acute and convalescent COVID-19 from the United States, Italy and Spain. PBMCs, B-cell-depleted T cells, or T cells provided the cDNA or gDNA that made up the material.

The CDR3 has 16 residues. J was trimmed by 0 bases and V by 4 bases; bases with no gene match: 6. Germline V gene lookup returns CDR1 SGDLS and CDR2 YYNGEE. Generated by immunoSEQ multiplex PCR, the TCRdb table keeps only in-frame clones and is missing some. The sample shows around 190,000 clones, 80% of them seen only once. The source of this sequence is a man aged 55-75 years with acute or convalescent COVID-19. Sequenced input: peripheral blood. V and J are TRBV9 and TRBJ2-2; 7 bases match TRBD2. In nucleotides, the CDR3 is TGTGCCAGCAGCTCATCCACTAGCGCGAACACCGGGGAGCTGTTTTTT. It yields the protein CASSSSTSANTGELFF.